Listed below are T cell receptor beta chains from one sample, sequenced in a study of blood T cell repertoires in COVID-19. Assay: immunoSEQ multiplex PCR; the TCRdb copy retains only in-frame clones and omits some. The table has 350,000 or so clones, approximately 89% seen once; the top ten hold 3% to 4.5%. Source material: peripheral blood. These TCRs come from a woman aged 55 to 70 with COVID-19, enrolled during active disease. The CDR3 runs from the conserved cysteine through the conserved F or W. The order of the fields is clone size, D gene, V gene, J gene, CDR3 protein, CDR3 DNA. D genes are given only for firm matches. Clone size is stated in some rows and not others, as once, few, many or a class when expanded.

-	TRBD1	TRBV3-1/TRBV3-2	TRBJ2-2	CASSPYRGPNTGELFF	TGTGCCAGCAGCCCCTATAGGGGGCCGAACACCGGGGAGCTGTTTTTT
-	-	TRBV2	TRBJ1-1	CASSGFGGATEAFF	TGTGCCAGCAGTGGATTCGGGGGGGCTACTGAAGCTTTCTTT
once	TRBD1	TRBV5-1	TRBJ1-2	CASSLRTGFNYGYTF	TGCGCCAGCAGCTTACGGACAGGGTTTAACTATGGCTACACCTTC
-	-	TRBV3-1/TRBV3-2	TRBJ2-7	CASSQRLGVGEQYF	TGTGCCAGCAGCCAAAGACTAGGGGTGGGGGAGCAGTACTTC
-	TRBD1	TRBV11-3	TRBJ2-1	CASSRQGRPNEQFF	TGTGCCAGCTCTCGACAGGGGCGACCCAATGAGCAGTTCTTC
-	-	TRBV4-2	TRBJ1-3	CASSQDWRASSGNTIYF	TGTGCCAGCAGCCAAGATTGGAGGGCCAGCTCTGGAAACACCATATATTTT
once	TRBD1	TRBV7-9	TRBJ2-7	CASSLVGQGTYEQYF	TGTGCCAGCAGCTTAGTGGGACAGGGAACCTACGAGCAGTACTTC
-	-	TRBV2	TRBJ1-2	CASSEIEGGDGYTF	TGTGCCAGCAGTGAAATTGAGGGGGGGGATGGCTACACCTTC
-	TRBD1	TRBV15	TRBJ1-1	CATNAGQAWGNTEAFF	TGTGCCACCAATGCGGGACAGGCCTGGGGGAACACTGAAGCTTTCTTT
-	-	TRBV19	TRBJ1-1	CASSIPRTTRRGEAFF	TGTGCCAGTAGTATCCCCCGGACCACTAGAAGAGGCGAAGCTTTCTTT
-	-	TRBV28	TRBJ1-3	CASINSKGAGNTIYF	TGTGCCAGCATCAACTCGAAAGGGGCTGGAAACACCATATATTTT
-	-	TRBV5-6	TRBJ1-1	CASSLTLRLNTEAFF	TGTGCCAGCAGCTTGACTCTGCGATTGAACACTGAAGCTTTCTTT
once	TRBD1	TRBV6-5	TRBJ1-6	CASGPGQGGKSPLHF	TGTGCCAGCGGACCGGGACAGGGGGGAAAATCACCCCTCCACTTT
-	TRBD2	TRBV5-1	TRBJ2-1	CASSPPPAGVYNEQFF	TGCGCCAGCAGCCCCCCTCCAGCGGGGGTCTACAATGAGCAGTTCTTC
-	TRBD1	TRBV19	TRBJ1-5	CASSSGTGFANQPQHF	TGTGCCAGTAGTAGTGGGACAGGATTTGCCAATCAGCCCCAGCATTTT
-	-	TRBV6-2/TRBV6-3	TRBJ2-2	CASSYLQFTGELFF	TGTGCCAGCAGTTACTTACAGTTCACCGGGGAGCTGTTTTTT
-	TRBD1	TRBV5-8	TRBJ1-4	CASSLLGTVNEKLFF	TGTGCCAGCAGCTTGTTGGGGACAGTTAATGAAAAACTGTTTTTT
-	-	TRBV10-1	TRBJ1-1	CASSESSGRPEAFF	TGCGCCAGCAGTGAGTCGTCAGGGCGGCCTGAAGCTTTCTTT
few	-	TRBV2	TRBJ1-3	CASSTPPEAKASGNTIYF	TGTGCCAGCAGTACGCCACCTGAGGCCAAAGCCTCTGGAAACACCATATATTTT
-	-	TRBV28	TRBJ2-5	CASSFPKRWTEETQYF	TGTGCCAGCAGTTTTCCGAAGCGATGGACAGAAGAGACCCAGTACTTC
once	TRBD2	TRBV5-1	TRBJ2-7	CASSFSGTITEQYF	TGCGCCAGCAGCTTTTCCGGGACTATTACGGAGCAGTACTTC
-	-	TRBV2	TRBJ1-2	CASSGRYGYTF	TGTGCCAGCAGTGGGAGGTATGGCTACACCTTC
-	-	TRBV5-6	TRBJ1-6	CASSLGLNSPLHF	TGTGCCAGCAGCCTGGGACTGAATTCACCCCTCCACTTT
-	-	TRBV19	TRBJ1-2	CASSIGGANYGYTF	TGTGCCAGTAGTATAGGGGGAGCTAACTATGGCTACACCTTC